A selection of T cell receptor beta chains follows, all from one sample in a study of blood T cell repertoires in COVID-19. Sequenced by immunoSEQ multiplex PCR; TCRdb stores in-frame clones only, minus some. The sample carries roughly 200,000 clones, approximately 81% recorded once. Sequencing was done on a sample of peripheral blood. These receptors were collected from a person between 65 and 80 years old with COVID-19, enrolled during active disease. Each CDR3 is given with its conserved first and last residue. A D gene is named only where the DNA matches it firmly. Rows may omit the clone size; those that give it use once, few, many or a size class.

V	size	D	J	CDR3	DNA
TRBV7-3	-	-	TRBJ1-3	CASSLNPSSSGNTIYF	TGTGCCAGCAGCTTAAACCCCAGTTCGTCTGGAAACACCATATATTTT
TRBV7-7	-	TRBD1	TRBJ2-3	CASSPTGQGTDTQYF	TGTGCCAGCAGCCCAACGGGACAGGGCACAGATACGCAGTATTTT
TRBV9	-	-	TRBJ1-6	CASSEGRRVSPLHF	TGTGCCAGCAGCGAGGGGAGGAGGGTTTCACCCCTCCACTTT
TRBV19	-	TRBD2	TRBJ2-3	CASKKRESDTQYF	TGTGCCAGTAAGAAGCGGGAATCAGATACGCAGTATTTT
TRBV9	-	TRBD1	TRBJ1-1	CASSPAGTGVYEAFF	TGTGCCAGCAGCCCTGCCGGGACAGGGGTCTACGAAGCTTTCTTT
TRBV7-9	-	TRBD1	TRBJ1-1	CASSLGQGRAEAFF	TGTGCCAGCAGCTTAGGACAGGGGAGGGCTGAAGCTTTCTTT
TRBV5-1	-	-	TRBJ1-2	CASSLQGNYGYTF	TGCGCCAGCAGCCTACAGGGTAACTATGGCTACACCTTC
TRBV9	-	TRBD1	TRBJ2-7	CASSVDQGARYEQYF	TGTGCCAGCAGCGTAGACCAGGGGGCGCGTTATGAGCAGTACTTC
TRBV7-6	-	-	TRBJ1-4	CASSPGGATNEKLFF	TGTGCCAGCAGCCCCGGGGGGGCAACTAATGAAAAACTGTTTTTT
TRBV3-1/TRBV3-2	-	-	TRBJ1-3	CASSQDTRARDTIYF	TGTGCCAGCAGCCAAGATACCAGGGCTCGGGACACCATATATTTT
TRBV6-5	-	TRBD2	TRBJ2-1	CASSYIGGRASQFF	TGTGCCAGCAGTTACATTGGCGGGAGGGCGTCGCAGTTCTTC
TRBV25-1	-	-	TRBJ2-2	CASRKTESTGELFF	TGTGCCAGCAGAAAGACAGAGAGTACCGGGGAGCTGTTTTTT
TRBV5-6	-	TRBD2	TRBJ2-5	CASSSGLARETQYF	TGTGCCAGCAGCTCAGGACTAGCTAGGGAGACCCAGTACTTC
TRBV5-3	few	TRBD1	TRBJ1-4	CARSSGPGTGEEDEKLFF	TGTGCCAGAAGCTCCGGTCCCGGGACAGGGGAGGAGGATGAAAAACTGTTTTTT
TRBV27	-	TRBD1	TRBJ2-7	CASSRQGRHYEQYF	TGTGCCAGCAGTCGACAGGGGCGCCACTACGAGCAGTACTTC
TRBV28	few	-	TRBJ1-3	CASSQHSPRGISGNTIYF	TGTGCCAGCAGCCAACACAGCCCCCGGGGTATCTCTGGAAACACCATATATTTT
TRBV6-5	once	TRBD2	TRBJ2-1	CASNIAGRNEQFF	TGTGCCAGCAACATAGCGGGTAGGAATGAGCAGTTCTTC
TRBV7-2	-	TRBD2	TRBJ2-3	CASSFGGDGTDTQYF	TGTGCCAGCAGCTTCGGGGGGGACGGCACAGATACGCAGTATTTT
TRBV23-1	few	TRBD2	TRBJ2-3	CASSQSSVSSGGYLKKTDTQYF	TGCGCCAGCAGTCAATCTTCCGTGAGCAGCGGGGGGTACCTTAAAAAAACAGATACGCAGTATTTT
TRBV12-5	-	-	TRBJ1-3	CASGLRGFAGETIYF	TGTGCTAGTGGTTTGCGGGGTTTCGCCGGGGAGACCATATATTTT
TRBV11-2	-	-	TRBJ1-2	CASSLEHFGSGGYTF	TGTGCCAGCAGCTTAGAACACTTCGGGTCGGGTGGCTACACCTTC
TRBV5-5	-	TRBD1	TRBJ1-3	CASSLETGGLYGNTIYF	TGTGCCAGCAGCTTGGAAACAGGGGGCTTATATGGAAACACCATATATTTT